These T cell receptor beta chains were read from a single sample in a study of regulatory T cells in long-lasting Graves disease. TCRdb redid the calling of the multiplex PCR reads with MiXCR, one entry per CDR3 protein. The sample lists 400,000 to 650,000 distinct CDR3 sequences, 16% seen once, with more than 20% in the top ten. These sequences were also reported in another study, on T cells in Graves' hyperthyroidism and ophthalmopathy.

Sequencing used peripheral blood mononuclear cells (PBMCs), obtained at new diagnosis, from a patient treated with antithyroid drugs. These receptors were taken from a woman between 40 and 65 years old with Graves disease. The conserved cysteine and the conserved F or W are not part of the CDR3 here.

>TRBJ2-2|TRBV5-4
ASNMGTSGSGELF
>TRBJ1-1|TRBV28
ASSPTGATTEAF
>TRBJ2-3|TRBV5-1
ASSLGAGPTDTQY
>TRBJ2-3|TRBV3-1
ASSQEGRGTRNTQY
>TRBJ2-3|TRBV2
ASSDDQTHSTDTQY
>TRBJ2-7|TRBV20-1
SASGAGGRSYEQY
>TRBJ2-7|TRBV20-1
SARLPGREAYEQY
>TRBJ2-7|TRBV9
ASSAQDRGSYEQY
>TRBJ1-5|TRBV7-9
ASSLKGTNQPQH
>TRBJ1-3|TRBV6-1
ASLSSGNTIY
>TRBJ2-7|TRBV20-1
SARDMGLSYYEQY
>TRBJ2-2|TRBV6-1
ASAAVAGQTNTGELF
>TRBJ2-2|TRBV28
ASSSQGRGTGELF
>TRBJ1-1|TRBV6-1
ASMERSYTEAF
>TRBJ1-4|TRBV3-1
ASSQVRDTTNEKLF
>TRBJ2-7|TRBV3-1
ASSLIGGNDEQY
>TRBJ1-2|TRBV7-3
ASSLTAGGAGGYT
>TRBJ1-2|TRBV12-3/TRBV12-4
ASSQEGNGYT
>TRBJ1-3|TRBV6-1
ASSEFQGLSGNTIY
>TRBJ1-5|TRBV18
ASSALKGQGRVLPQH
>TRBJ2-7|TRBV11-3
ASMVSGSYEQY
>TRBJ2-3|TRBV5-1
ASSLRSQGKLIDTQY
>TRBJ1-6|TRBV19
ASSPTGTLGSPLH
>TRBJ2-5|TRBV2
ASSDGAGTQY
>TRBJ2-1|TRBV6-2/TRBV6-3
ASSYPVSNEQF
>TRBJ1-1|TRBV5-1
ASSATGRGEAF
>TRBJ1-6|TRBV2
ASSNPTEMYYNSPLH
>TRBJ2-5|TRBV19
ASSNSQETQY
>TRBJ2-1|TRBV5-1
ASSLAPPGDEQF
>TRBJ2-6|TRBV19
ASFSGAGANVLT
>TRBJ2-7|TRBV7-3
ASSLVSSAGYYEQY
>TRBJ2-1|TRBV20-1
SASAGDNEQF
>TRBJ2-5|TRBV5-1
ASSGTKETQY
>TRBJ1-6|TRBV12-3/TRBV12-4
ASGQESYNSPLH
>TRBJ1-1|TRBV11-2
ASSPRVGLTEAF
>TRBJ1-5|TRBV19
ASSPRPGTPHQPQH
>TRBJ2-7|TRBV7-2
ASSPGLAGYEQY
>TRBJ2-7|TRBV28
ASRSAGTGNYEQY
>TRBJ2-7|TRBV5-1
ASRKGTGGPYEQY
>TRBJ2-1|TRBV27
ASSTGQGGEQF
>TRBJ2-2|TRBV3-1
ASSAYRDRATGELF
>TRBJ1-1|TRBV11-3
ASSLGVGTREAF
>TRBJ2-1|TRBV5-1
ASSLERTLNNEQF
>TRBJ2-1|TRBV7-2
ASSLVGAGIYNEQF
>TRBJ2-5|TRBV18
ASSSRGQGGETQY
>TRBJ2-7|TRBV5-1
ASSLDVGVQAYY
>TRBJ2-5|TRBV14
ASSQFVLQETQY
>TRBJ1-1|TRBV11-2
ASRKGPLNTEAF
>TRBJ2-3|TRBV20-1
SAIPDSGDHIHTQY
>TRBJ2-7|TRBV11-2
ASSFHYTGTGEYEQY
>TRBJ2-5|TRBV19
ASSMGLAGGLQY
>TRBJ1-2|TRBV4-1
ASSRGQAYGYT
>TRBJ1-3|TRBV18
ASSPTHDSLNTIY
>TRBJ2-4|TRBV9
ASSAGQGKNIQY
>TRBJ1-2|TRBV2
ANLNPREANYGYT